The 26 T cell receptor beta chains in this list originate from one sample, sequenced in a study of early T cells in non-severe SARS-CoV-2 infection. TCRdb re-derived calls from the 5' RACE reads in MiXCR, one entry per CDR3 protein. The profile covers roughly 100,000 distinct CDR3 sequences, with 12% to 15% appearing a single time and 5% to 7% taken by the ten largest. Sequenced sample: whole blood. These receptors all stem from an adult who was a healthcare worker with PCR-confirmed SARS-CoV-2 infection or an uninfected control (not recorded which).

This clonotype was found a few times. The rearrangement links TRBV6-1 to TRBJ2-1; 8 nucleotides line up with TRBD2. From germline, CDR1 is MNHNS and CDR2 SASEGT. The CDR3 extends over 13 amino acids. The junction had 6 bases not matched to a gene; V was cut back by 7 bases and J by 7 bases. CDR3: CASIGLARNEQFF. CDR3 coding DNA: TGTGCCAGCATCGGACTAGCTAGAAATGAGCAGTTCTTC.

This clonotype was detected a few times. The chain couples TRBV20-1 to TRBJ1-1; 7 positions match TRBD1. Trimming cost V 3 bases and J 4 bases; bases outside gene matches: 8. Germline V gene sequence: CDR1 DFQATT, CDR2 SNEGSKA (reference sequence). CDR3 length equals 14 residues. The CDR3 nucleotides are TGCAGTGCTAGTCGACAGGGTATTTTCACTGAAGCTTTCTTT. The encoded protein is CSASRQGIFTEAFF.

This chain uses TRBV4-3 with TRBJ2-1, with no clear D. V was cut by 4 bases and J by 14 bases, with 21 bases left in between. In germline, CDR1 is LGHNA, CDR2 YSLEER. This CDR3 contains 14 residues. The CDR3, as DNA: TGCGCCAGCAGCCTGGAGAGTGGGTCTGTAGAGGAGTTCTTC. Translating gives CASSLESGSVEEFF.

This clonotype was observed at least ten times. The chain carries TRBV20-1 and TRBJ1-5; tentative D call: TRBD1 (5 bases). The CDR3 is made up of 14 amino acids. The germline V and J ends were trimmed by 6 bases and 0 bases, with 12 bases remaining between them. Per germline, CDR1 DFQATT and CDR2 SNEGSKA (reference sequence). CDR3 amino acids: CSAMGGDSNQPQHF. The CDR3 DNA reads TGCAGTGCCATGGGGGGTGATAGCAATCAGCCCCAGCATTTT.

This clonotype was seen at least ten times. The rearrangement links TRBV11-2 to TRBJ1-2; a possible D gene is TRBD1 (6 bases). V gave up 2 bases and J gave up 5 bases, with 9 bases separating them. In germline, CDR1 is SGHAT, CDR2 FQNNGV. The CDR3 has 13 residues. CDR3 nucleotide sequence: TGTGCCAGCAGCTTACAGGGGTATTATGGCTACACCTTC. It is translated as CASSLQGYYGYTF.

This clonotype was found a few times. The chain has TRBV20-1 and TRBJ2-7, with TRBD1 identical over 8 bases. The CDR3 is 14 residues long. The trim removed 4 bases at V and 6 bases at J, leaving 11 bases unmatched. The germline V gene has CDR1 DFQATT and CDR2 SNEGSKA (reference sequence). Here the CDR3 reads CSANDRGLLGEQYF. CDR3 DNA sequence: TGCAGTGCTAATGACAGGGGTCTATTAGGCGAGCAGTACTTC.

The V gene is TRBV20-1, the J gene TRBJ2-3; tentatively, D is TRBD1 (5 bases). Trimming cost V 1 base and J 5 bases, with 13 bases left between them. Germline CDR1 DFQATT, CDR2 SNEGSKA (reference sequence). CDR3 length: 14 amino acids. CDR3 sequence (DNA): TGCAGTGCTAGAGTGGCAGGGCTTGAAGATACGCAGTATTTT. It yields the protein CSARVAGLEDTQYF.

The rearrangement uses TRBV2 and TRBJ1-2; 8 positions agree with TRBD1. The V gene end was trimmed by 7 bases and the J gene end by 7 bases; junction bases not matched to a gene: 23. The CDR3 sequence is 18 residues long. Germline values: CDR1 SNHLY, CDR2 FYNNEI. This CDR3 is CASTRYITGAGGAGGYTF. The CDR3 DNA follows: TGTGCCAGCACTCGCTACATCACGGGCGCAGGGGGCGCAGGTGGCTACACCTTC. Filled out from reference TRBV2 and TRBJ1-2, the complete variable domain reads EPEVTQTPSHQVTQMGQEVILRCVPISNHLYFYWYRQILGQKVEFLVSFYNNEISEKSEIFDDQFSVERPDGSNFTLKIRSTKLEDSAMYFCASTRYITGAGGAGGYTFGSGTRLTVV.

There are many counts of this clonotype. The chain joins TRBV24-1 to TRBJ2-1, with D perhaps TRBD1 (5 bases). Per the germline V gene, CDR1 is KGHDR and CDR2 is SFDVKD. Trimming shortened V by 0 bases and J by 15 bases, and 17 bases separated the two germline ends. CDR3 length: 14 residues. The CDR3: CATSDLKGPRRMFF. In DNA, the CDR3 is TGTGCCACCAGTGATTTGAAGGGGCCTAGAAGAATGTTCTTC.

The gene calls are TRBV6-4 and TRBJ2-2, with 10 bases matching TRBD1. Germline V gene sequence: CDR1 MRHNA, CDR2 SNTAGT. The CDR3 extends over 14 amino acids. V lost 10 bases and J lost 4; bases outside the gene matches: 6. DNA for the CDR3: TGTGCCACCGGGACAGGGGAACCCACCGGGGAGCTGTTTTTT. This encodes CATGTGEPTGELFF.

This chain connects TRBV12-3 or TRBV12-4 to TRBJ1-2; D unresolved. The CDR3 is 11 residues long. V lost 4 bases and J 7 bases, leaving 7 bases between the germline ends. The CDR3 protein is CASSSVRGYTF. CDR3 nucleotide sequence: TGTGCCAGCAGTTCCGTCCGTGGCTACACCTTC.

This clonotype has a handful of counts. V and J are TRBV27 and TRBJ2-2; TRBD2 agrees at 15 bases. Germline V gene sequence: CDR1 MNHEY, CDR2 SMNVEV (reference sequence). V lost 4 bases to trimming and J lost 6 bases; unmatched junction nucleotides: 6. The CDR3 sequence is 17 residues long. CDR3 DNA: TGTGCCAGCAGTTATTCAAGGACTAGCGGGGGGGCCGGGGAGCTGTTTTTT. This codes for CASSYSRTSGGAGELFF.

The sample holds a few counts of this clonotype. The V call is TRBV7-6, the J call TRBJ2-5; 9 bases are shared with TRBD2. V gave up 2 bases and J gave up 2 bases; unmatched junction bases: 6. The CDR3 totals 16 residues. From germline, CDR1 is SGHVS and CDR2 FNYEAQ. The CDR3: CASSLWASGAQETQYF. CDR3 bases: TGTGCCAGCAGCTTATGGGCTAGCGGGGCACAAGAGACCCAGTACTTC.

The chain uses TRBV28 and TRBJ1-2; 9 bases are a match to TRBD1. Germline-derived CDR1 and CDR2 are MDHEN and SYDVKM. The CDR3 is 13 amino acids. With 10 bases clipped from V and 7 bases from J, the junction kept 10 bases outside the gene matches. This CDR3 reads CATTGGWWSGYTF. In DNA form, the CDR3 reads TGTGCCACCACAGGGGGCTGGTGGAGTGGCTACACCTTC.

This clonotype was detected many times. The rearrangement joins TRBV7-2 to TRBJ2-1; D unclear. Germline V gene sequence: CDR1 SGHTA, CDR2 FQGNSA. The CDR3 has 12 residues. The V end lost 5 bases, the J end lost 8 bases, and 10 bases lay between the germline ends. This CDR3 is CASSPMIDEQFF. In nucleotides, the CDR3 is TGTGCCAGCAGCCCGATGATCGATGAGCAGTTCTTC.

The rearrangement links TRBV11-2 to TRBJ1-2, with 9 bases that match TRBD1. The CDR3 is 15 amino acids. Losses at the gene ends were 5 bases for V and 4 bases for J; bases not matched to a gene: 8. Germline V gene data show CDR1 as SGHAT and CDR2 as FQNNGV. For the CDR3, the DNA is TGTGCCAGCAGCGTAGCCGGGACAGGGACCTATGGCTACACCTTC. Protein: CASSVAGTGTYGYTF.

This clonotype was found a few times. The CDR3 here is CASSVGGWSTDTQYF. In DNA form, the CDR3 reads TGTGCCAGCAGCGTGGGGGGATGGAGCACAGATACGCAGTATTTT. V and J are TRBV5-6 and TRBJ2-3, with D possibly matching TRBD2 (6 bases). Trimming took 4 bases from V and 0 from J, leaving 12 bases between them. Germline V gene sequence: CDR1 SGHDT, CDR2 YYEEEE. The CDR3 is made up of 15 amino acids.

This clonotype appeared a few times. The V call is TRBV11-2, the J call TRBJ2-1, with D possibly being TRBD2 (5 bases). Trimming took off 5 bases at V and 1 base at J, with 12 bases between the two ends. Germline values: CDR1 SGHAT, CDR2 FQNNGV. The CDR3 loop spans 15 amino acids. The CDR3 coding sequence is TGTGCCAGCAGCCCTGTCGGAGGATCCTACAATGAGCAGTTCTTC. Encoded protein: CASSPVGGSYNEQFF.

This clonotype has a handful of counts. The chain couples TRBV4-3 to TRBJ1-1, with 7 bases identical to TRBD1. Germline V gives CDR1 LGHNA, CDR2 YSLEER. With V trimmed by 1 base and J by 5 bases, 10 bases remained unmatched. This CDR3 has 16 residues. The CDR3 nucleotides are TGCGCCAGCAGCCAAGGGACACAGCTACAGGGGACTGAAGCTTTCTTT. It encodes CASSQGTQLQGTEAFF.

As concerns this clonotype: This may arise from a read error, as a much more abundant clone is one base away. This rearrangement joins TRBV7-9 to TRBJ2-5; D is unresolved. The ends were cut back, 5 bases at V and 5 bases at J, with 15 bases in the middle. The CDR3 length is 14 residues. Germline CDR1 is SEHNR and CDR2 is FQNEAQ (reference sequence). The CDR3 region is CASSRIGPRETQYF. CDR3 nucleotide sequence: TGTGCCAGCAGCCGGATAGGGCCGAGGGAGACCCAGTACTTC.

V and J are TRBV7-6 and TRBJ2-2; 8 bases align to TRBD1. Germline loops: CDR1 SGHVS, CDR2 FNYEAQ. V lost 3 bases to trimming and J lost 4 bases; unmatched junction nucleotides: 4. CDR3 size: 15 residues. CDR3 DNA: TGTGCCAGCAGCTTGTCACAGGGGGTCACCGGGGAGCTGTTTTTT. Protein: CASSLSQGVTGELFF.

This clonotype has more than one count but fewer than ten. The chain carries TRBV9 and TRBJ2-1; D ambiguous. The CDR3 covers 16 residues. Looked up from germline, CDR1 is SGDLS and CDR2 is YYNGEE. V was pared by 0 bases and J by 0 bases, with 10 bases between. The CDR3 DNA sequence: TGTGCCAGCAGCGTAGAGGGCGGAAGCTCCTACAATGAGCAGTTCTTC. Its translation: CASSVEGGSSYNEQFF.

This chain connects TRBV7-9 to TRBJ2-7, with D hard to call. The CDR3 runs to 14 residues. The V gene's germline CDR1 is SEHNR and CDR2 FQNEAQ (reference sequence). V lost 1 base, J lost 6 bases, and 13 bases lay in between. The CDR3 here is CASSLEGSSGEQYF. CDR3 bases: TGTGCCAGCAGCTTAGAGGGCAGTTCGGGCGAGCAGTACTTC.

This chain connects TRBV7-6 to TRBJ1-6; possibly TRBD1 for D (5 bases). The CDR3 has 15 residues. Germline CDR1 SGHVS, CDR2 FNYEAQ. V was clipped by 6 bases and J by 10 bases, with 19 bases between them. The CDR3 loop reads CASRPGGGGRSPLHF. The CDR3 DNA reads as TGTGCCAGCAGGCCCGGCGGGGGTGGCAGATCACCCCTCCACTTT.

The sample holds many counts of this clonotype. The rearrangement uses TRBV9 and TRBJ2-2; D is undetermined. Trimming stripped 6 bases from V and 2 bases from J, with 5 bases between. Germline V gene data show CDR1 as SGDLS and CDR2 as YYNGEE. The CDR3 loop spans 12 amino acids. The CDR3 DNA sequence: TGTGCCAGCAATTACAACACCGGGGAGCTGTTTTTT. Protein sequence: CASNYNTGELFF.

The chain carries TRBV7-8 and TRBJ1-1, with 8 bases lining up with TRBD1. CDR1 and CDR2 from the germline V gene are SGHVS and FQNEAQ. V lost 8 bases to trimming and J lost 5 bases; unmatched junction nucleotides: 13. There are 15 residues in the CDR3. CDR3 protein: CASPPGTGSLTEAFF. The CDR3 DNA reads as TGTGCCAGCCCCCCCGGGACAGGATCCCTAACTGAAGCTTTCTTT.